The clone carrying this T cell receptor (beta chain) was seen ten or more times. As yet, its antigen is unknown. The CDR3 spans 16 residues. The germline V gene encodes CDR1 KGHSH and CDR2 LQKENI. Trimming took 3 bases from V and 2 from J, leaving 17 bases between them. The record originates from a study of Graves' ophthalmopathy and Graves' hyperthyroidism. Study at large: Blood was drawn at initial diagnosis, before any treatment.

Study-wide points: Blood also harbored most expanded thyroid clonotypes above 0.001 frequency.

Amplified TCR beta CDR3 regions were obtained using RNA transcripts as template. HTBI-primed first-round RT-PCR preceded second-round multiplex PCR. TCRdb called the multiplex PCR reads again in MiXCR, with one record for every CDR3 protein. Of under 350,000 distinct CDR3 sequences listed, 15% to 20% are singletons. Specimen: peripheral blood. This receptor was taken from an adult man with Graves' ophthalmopathy. The chain employs TRBV18 and TRBJ2-7; perhaps TRBD2 as D (8 bases). CDR3 sequence (DNA): TGTGCCAGCTCACCTGAGGGGGCGGGAGGCCCCTACGAGCAGTACTTC. As protein: CASSPEGAGGPYEQYF.